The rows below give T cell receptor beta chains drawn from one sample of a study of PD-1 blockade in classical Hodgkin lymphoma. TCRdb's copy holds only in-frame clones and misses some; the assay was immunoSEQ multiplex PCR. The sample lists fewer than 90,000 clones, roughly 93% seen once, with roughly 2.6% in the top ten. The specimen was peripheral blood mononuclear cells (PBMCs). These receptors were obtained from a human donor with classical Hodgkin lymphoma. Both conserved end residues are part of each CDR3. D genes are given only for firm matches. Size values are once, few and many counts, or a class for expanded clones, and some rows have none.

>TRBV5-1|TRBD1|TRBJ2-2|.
CASSLELGGLHGELFF
TGCGCCAGCAGCTTGGAGTTAGGGGGCCTTCACGGGGAGCTGTTTTTT
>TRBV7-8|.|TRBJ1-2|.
CASSQIRAEYGYTF
TGTGCCAGCAGCCAGATCCGGGCCGAATATGGCTACACCTTC
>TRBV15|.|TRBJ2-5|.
CATGSTDQETQYF
TGTGCCACCGGGTCGACTGACCAAGAGACCCAGTACTTC
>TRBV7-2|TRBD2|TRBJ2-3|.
CASSPRRESTDTQYF
TGTGCCAGCAGCCCGCGGCGGGAGAGCACAGATACGCAGTATTTT
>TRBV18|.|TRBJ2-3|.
CASSPGDTQYF
TGTGCCAGCTCACCAGGGGATACGCAGTATTTT
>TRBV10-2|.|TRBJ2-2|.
CASRQFVSGELFF
TGCGCCAGCAGACAGTTCGTATCCGGGGAGCTGTTTTTT
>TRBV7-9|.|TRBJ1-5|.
CASSLGSLSNQPQHF
TGTGCCAGCAGCTTAGGGTCACTTAGCAATCAGCCCCAGCATTTT
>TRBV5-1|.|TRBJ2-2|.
CASREGVNTGELFF
TGCGCCAGCCGCGAGGGGGTGAACACCGGGGAGCTGTTTTTT
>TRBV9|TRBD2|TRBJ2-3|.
CASSVQGTSGRDTQYF
TGTGCCAGCAGCGTACAAGGGACTAGCGGGAGAGATACGCAGTATTTT
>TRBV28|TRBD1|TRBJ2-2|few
CASTGQGDTGELFF
TGTGCCAGTACGGGACAGGGCGACACCGGGGAGCTGTTTTTT
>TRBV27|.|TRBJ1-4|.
CASSAGGLGEKLFF
TGTGCCAGCAGTGCTGGGGGGTTGGGTGAAAAACTGTTTTTT
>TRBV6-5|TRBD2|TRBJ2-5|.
CASSSNGRAGETQYF
TGTGCCAGCAGTTCTAACGGGAGGGCCGGAGAGACCCAGTACTTC
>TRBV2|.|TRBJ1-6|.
CASSGEMSSYNSPLHF
TGTGCCAGCAGTGGAGAAATGAGCTCCTATAATTCACCCCTCCACTTT
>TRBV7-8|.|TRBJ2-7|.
CASSLSISPAREQYF
TGTGCCAGCAGCTTAAGCATTTCCCCTGCGAGGGAGCAGTACTTC
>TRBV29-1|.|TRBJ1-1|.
CSVYGSSPEAFF
TGCAGCGTTTACGGTTCTTCTCCTGAAGCTTTCTTT
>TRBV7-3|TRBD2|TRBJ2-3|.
CASSYLAGGGTDTQYF
TGTGCCAGCAGCTACCTAGCGGGGGGAGGGACAGATACGCAGTATTTT
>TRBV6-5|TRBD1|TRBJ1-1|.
CASSYSGQMDSTEAFF
TGTGCCAGCAGTTACTCGGGACAGATGGATTCCACTGAAGCTTTCTTT
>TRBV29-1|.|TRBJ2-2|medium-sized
CSVSRDYTGELFF
TGCAGCGTTAGCAGGGATTACACCGGGGAGCTGTTTTTT
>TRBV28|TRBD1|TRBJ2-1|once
CASIGGSLGQSSYNEQFF
TGTGCCAGCATAGGGGGCTCCCTTGGGCAAAGCTCCTACAATGAGCAGTTCTTC
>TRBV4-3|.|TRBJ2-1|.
CASSYGLGSNEQFF
TGCGCCAGCAGCTATGGATTAGGATCCAATGAGCAGTTCTTC
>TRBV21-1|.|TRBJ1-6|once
CASASPGSSPLHF
TGTGCCAGCGCATCTCCGGGTAGCTCACCCCTCCACTTT
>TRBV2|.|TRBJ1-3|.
CASSEAWAYRRDSGNTIYF
TGTGCCAGCAGTGAAGCTTGGGCGTATCGTCGAGATTCCGGAAACACCATATATTTT
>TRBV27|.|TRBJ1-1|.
CASGWADTEAFF
TGTGCCAGCGGCTGGGCGGACACTGAAGCTTTCTTT
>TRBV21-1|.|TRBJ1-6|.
CASSIQGTGNSPLHF
TGTGCCAGCAGCATTCAGGGGACGGGTAATTCACCCCTCCACTTT
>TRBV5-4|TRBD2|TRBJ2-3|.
CASSLFPSGENTDTQYF
TGTGCCAGCAGCTTGTTCCCTAGCGGGGAAAACACAGATACGCAGTATTTT
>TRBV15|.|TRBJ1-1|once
CATSRVDGANTEAFF
TGTGCCACCAGCAGAGTGGACGGGGCGAACACTGAAGCTTTCTTT
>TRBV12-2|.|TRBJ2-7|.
CASRPWVFSYEQYF
TGTGCAAGTCGCCCGTGGGTCTTCTCCTACGAGCAGTACTTC